This T cell receptor (beta chain) was profiled in a study of blood T cell repertoires in COVID-19. The overall study: T cells, B-cell-depleted T cells, or PBMCs provided the cDNA or gDNA that served as material.

Individuals drawn from 24 US areas were about 18 to 100 years old. Clinical history reported by participants formed the basis on which cohorts were assigned. Trimming stripped 7 bases from V and 0 bases from J, with 16 bases between. This CDR3 comprises 17 residues. Germline-derived CDR1 and CDR2 are LNHDA and SQIVND (reference sequence). Authors' processing steps: Quantification of nucleated cells was approximated via reference gene primer amplification. TCRdb's copy holds only in-frame clones and misses some; the assay was immunoSEQ multiplex PCR. For V, J and clone size, that table is used; D and trimming come from the DNA. The table lists fewer than 350,000 clones, roughly 89% of them singletons, with about 1.8% in the top ten.

The sequenced sample was PBMCs or T cells enriched from blood (not recorded which). The sequence came from a woman between 18 and 29 years old with acute COVID-19. This chain connects TRBV19 to TRBJ2-6, with D possibly being TRBD2 (5 bases). DNA for the CDR3: TGTGCCAGTATCGGGGAGTTGGGAAACTCTGGGGCCAACGTCCTGACTTTC. Protein sequence: CASIGELGNSGANVLTF.